This T cell receptor (beta chain) is from a study of blood T cell repertoires in COVID-19. Study-wide context: COVID-19 samples from acute and convalescent phases originated in the United States, Italy and Spain. T cells, B-cell-depleted T cells, or PBMCs supplied cDNA or gDNA.

Resolution of symptoms, clearance, or two negative PCRs was present in recovered Cohort 3 donors. The table came from immunoSEQ multiplex PCR; TCRdb's copy has only in-frame clones and leaves some out. The table includes 200,000 to 250,000 clones, roughly four fifths detected once. With V trimmed by 3 bases and J by 6 bases, 4 bases remained unmatched. The CDR3 is made up of 14 amino acids. CDR1 is SGHRS, CDR2 YFSETQ, per germline. The genes are TRBV5-1 and TRBJ2-1; 9 nucleotides align to TRBD2. The TCR originated in a man in his sixties who had recovered from COVID-19. The material sequenced was PBMCs or T cells enriched from blood (not recorded which). For the CDR3, the DNA is TGCGCCAGCAGCTCTTTTAGCGGGGGCAATGAGCAGTTCTTC. Translated: CASSSFSGGNEQFF. Together with reference TRBV5-1 and TRBJ2-1, the CDR3 gives the full variable domain: KAGVTQTPRYLIKTRGQQVTLSCSPISGHRSVSWYQQTPGQGLQFLFEYFSETQRNKGNFPGRFSGRQFSNSRSEMNVSTLELGDSALYLCASSSFSGGNEQFFGPGTRLTVL.